What follows are 24 T cell receptor beta chains derived from one specimen sequenced in a study of blood T cell repertoires in COVID-19. This table comes from immunoSEQ multiplex PCR, and its TCRdb copy is limited to in-frame clones, with some not included. The sample has about 88,000 clones; around nine tenths are singletons. The material sequenced was peripheral blood. The source is a man in his sixties with acute or convalescent COVID-19.

The chain employs TRBV19 and TRBJ2-7; D is uncertain. Trimming took off 6 bases at V and 2 bases at J, with 14 bases between the two ends. CDR3 size: 14 residues. CDR1 is LNHDA, CDR2 SQIVND, per germline (reference sequence). This CDR3 reads CASSVVRGAYEQYF. For the CDR3, the DNA is TGTGCCAGTAGCGTGGTGAGAGGAGCCTACGAGCAGTACTTC.

This chain joins TRBV28 and TRBJ2-7; tentatively, D is TRBD1 (5 bases). The CDR3 sequence is 13 residues long. V was shortened by 2 bases and J by 2 bases, with 7 bases between the two germline ends. Germline CDR1 is MDHEN and CDR2 is SYDVKM. The CDR3 DNA sequence: TGTGCCAGCAGTTTAGGACACGCCTACGAGCAGTACTTC. Translated, it gives CASSLGHAYEQYF.

The J gene is TRBJ1-1, the V gene TRBV28, with D unresolved. V was cut by 3 bases and J by 6 bases, with 5 bases left in between. This CDR3 region has 11 residues. CDR1 MDHEN and CDR2 SYDVKM come from the germline V gene. The DNA for the CDR3 is TGTGCCAGCAGTTTCCCGGCTGAAGCTTTCTTT. This translates into CASSFPAEAFF.

This rearrangement joins TRBV5-6 to TRBJ2-1; 13 positions agree with TRBD2. The ends lost 4 bases at V and 8 bases at J; junction bases unmatched: 12. The CDR3 totals 17 residues. Germline V lookup: CDR1 SGHDT, CDR2 YYEEEE. Written as DNA, the CDR3 is TGTGCCAGCAGCCCACCTGGACTAGCGGGAGTATATTATGAGCAGTTCTTC. Protein product: CASSPPGLAGVYYEQFF.

This sequence joins TRBV7-3 and TRBJ2-2, with 7 bases lining up with TRBD2. The CDR3 covers 17 residues. J lost 3 bases, V lost 5 bases, and 12 bases had no gene match. The germline gives CDR1 SGHTA, CDR2 FQGTGA. The CDR3 DNA sequence: TGTGCCAGCAGCCCAGGCCCGGGAGGACCTTACACCGGGGAGCTGTTTTTT. Amino acid sequence: CASSPGPGGPYTGELFF.

V gene TRBV7-8 combines with J gene TRBJ1-6, with D hard to call. Trimming stripped 5 bases from V and 4 bases from J, with 3 bases between. The germline V gene has CDR1 SGHVS and CDR2 FQNEAQ. CDR3 length: 12 amino acids. CDR3 DNA sequence: TGTGCCAGCAGCCTATATAATTCACCCCTCCACTTT. This sequence encodes CASSLYNSPLHF.

J is TRBJ2-7 and V is TRBV21-1; the table's TRBD2 call for D was not verified on the DNA. TRBV21-1 constitutes a pseudogene. The CDR3 runs 14 residues. CDR3 in DNA: TGTGCCAGCAGCAAATTCGCGGGGTTCTACGAGCAGTACTTC. Translation gives CASSKFAGFYEQYF.

The chain is built from TRBV5-1 and TRBJ2-7; a possible D gene is TRBD2 (6 bases). Germline CDR1 and CDR2: SGHRS and YFSETQ. Trimming left V 4 bases short and J 2 bases short, with 19 bases between. There are 16 residues in the CDR3. The CDR3 loop reads CASSLSPGLLTYEQYF. CDR3 coding DNA: TGCGCCAGCAGCCTATCCCCGGGACTCCTAACCTACGAGCAGTACTTC. Using reference TRBV5-1 and TRBJ2-7 for the parts outside the CDR3, the full variable domain is KAGVTQTPRYLIKTRGQQVTLSCSPISGHRSVSWYQQTPGQGLQFLFEYFSETQRNKGNFPGRFSGRQFSNSRSEMNVSTLELGDSALYLCASSLSPGLLTYEQYFGPGTRLTVT.

This sequence joins TRBV10-3 and TRBJ2-7; a weak D match, TRBD1 (5 bases). The germline V gene has CDR1 ENHRY and CDR2 SYGVKD. Trimming pared 0 bases from V and 2 bases from J, leaving 11 bases between. CDR3 length: 15 amino acids. DNA of the CDR3: TGTGCCATCAGTGAGTCGGTAACAGGCGCCTACGAGCAGTACTTC. It codes for CAISESVTGAYEQYF.

The V call is TRBV9, the J call TRBJ2-2; 8 bases line up with TRBD2. The germline gives CDR1 SGDLS, CDR2 YYNGEE. CDR3 length: 16 residues. After removal of 5 bases from V and 0 bases from J, the junction contained 6 bases not matched to a gene. The CDR3, as DNA: TGTGCCAGCAGTCGCCTTAGCGGGGCGAACACCGGGGAGCTGTTTTTT. Its translation: CASSRLSGANTGELFF.

The chain combines TRBV28 with TRBJ2-7, with 10 bases lining up with TRBD1. V gave up 10 bases and J gave up 3 bases; unmatched junction bases: 6. Germline V gives CDR1 MDHEN, CDR2 SYDVKM. This CDR3 has 13 residues. The CDR3 is CATLGDRGYEQYF. The CDR3 nucleotides read TGTGCCACCCTAGGGGACAGGGGCTACGAGCAGTACTTC.

The chain links TRBV4-3 to TRBJ1-3, with D uncertain. This CDR3 is 16 amino acids long. Germline CDR1 and CDR2: LGHNA and YSLEER. Trimming left V 0 bases short and J 4 bases short, with 13 bases between. The CDR3 loop reads CASSQEPRGWGNTIYF. The CDR3 DNA follows: TGCGCCAGCAGCCAAGAACCCCGAGGGTGGGGAAACACCATATATTTT.

This clone has a single count. The genes are TRBV28 and TRBJ2-1; possibly TRBD1 for D (6 bases). Germline CDR1 reads MDHEN; CDR2 reads SYDVKM. The CDR3 extends over 15 amino acids. The V end lost 6 bases, the J end lost 2 bases, and 14 bases lay between the germline ends. The CDR3 is CASRKITGTYNEQFF. CDR3 nucleotide sequence: TGTGCCAGCAGAAAAATTACAGGGACCTACAATGAGCAGTTCTTC.

The V and J genes are TRBV6-6 and TRBJ2-1; tentative D call: TRBD1 (5 bases). Germline values: CDR1 MNHNY, CDR2 SVGAGI (reference sequence). Deletions cut 6 bases from V and 3 bases from J, with 18 bases between. The CDR3 has 16 residues. The CDR3 sequence: CASSPPKTDYYNEQFF. The CDR3 DNA reads as TGTGCCAGCAGCCCCCCAAAGACAGATTACTACAATGAGCAGTTCTTC.

This clone has only a few counts. This chain joins TRBV11-3 and TRBJ2-5; 15 nucleotides agree with TRBD2. V lost 4 bases to trimming and J lost 5 bases; unmatched junction nucleotides: 5. The germline V gene encodes CDR1 SGHNT and CDR2 YENEEA. The CDR3 consists of 16 residues. The CDR3 region is CASSSGTSGRWETQYF. CDR3 sequence (DNA): TGTGCCAGCAGCTCAGGGACTAGCGGGAGGTGGGAGACCCAGTACTTC.

The chain links TRBV6-2 or TRBV6-3 to TRBJ1-2; 7 bases are a match to TRBD1. The V segment lost 6 bases and the J segment 2 bases; nucleotides outside the gene matches: 6. The CDR3 loop spans 14 amino acids. Germline values: CDR1 MNHEY, CDR2 SVGEGT. CDR3 nucleotide sequence: TGTGCCAGCAGCCGAGACAGGGCCAACTATGGCTACACCTTC. Translating gives CASSRDRANYGYTF.

The chain has TRBV10-3 and TRBJ2-3; TRBD1 matches at 7 bases. V lost 7 bases to trimming and J lost 2 bases; unmatched junction nucleotides: 6. Per germline, CDR1 ENHRY and CDR2 SYGVKD. The CDR3 is 14 amino acids. The CDR3 loop is CAIIRDRNTDTQYF. The CDR3 DNA follows: TGTGCCATCATTCGGGACAGAAACACAGATACGCAGTATTTT.

The chain joins TRBV28 to TRBJ2-2; the match to TRBD2 covers 9 bases. The CDR3 spans 16 residues. Germline V gives CDR1 MDHEN, CDR2 SYDVKM. V dropped 5 bases and J dropped 6; count of bases not matched to a gene: 10. The CDR3 DNA follows: TGTGCCAGCAGTCTCCATAGCGGGAGCTACGCCGGGGAGCTGTTTTTT. Residues: CASSLHSGSYAGELFF.

This clone was counted between two and nine times. The chain carries TRBV7-2 and TRBJ1-3; weak D call: TRBD1 (6 bases). This CDR3 has 15 amino acids. V was trimmed by 2 bases and J by 0 bases, leaving 8 bases between them. In germline, CDR1 is SGHTA, CDR2 FQGNSA. This CDR3 reads CASSLQGLSGNTIYF. In DNA, the CDR3 is TGTGCCAGCAGCTTACAGGGGCTCTCTGGAAACACCATATATTTT.

This clone came up once. This chain links TRBV7-8 with TRBJ1-4, with TRBD1 as a possible D gene (5 bases). The CDR3 has 16 amino acids. The germline gives CDR1 SGHVS, CDR2 FQNEAQ. V shed 1 base and J shed 4 bases, with 13 bases lying between them. CDR3 protein: CASSLEQTGGNEKLFF. The CDR3 DNA sequence: TGTGCCAGCAGCTTAGAACAGACGGGGGGTAATGAAAAACTGTTTTTT.

V is TRBV15 and J is TRBJ2-7; the D is unclear. The CDR3 has 14 residues. Germline V CDR1 and CDR2: LNHNV, YYDKDF (reference sequence). V was clipped by 0 bases and J by 0 bases, with 6 bases between them. The CDR3 sequence: CATSRDVSSYEQYF. CDR3 nucleotide sequence: TGTGCCACCAGCAGAGATGTCAGCTCCTACGAGCAGTACTTC.

The rearrangement links TRBV3-1 (or the pseudogene TRBV3-2) to TRBJ1-3; unclear D gene. Between the trimmed V and J ends, which lost 5 bases and 0 bases, there was a span of 11 bases. This CDR3 contains 15 residues. Germline loops: CDR1 LGHDT, CDR2 YNNKEL (reference sequence). CDR3 loop: CASSSIWPSGNTIYF. The CDR3 nucleotides are TGTGCCAGCAGCTCCATCTGGCCCTCTGGAAACACCATATATTTT.

For this clone: A read error may account for a junction end that differs from germline. V usage is TRBV7-7 and J usage is TRBJ2-5; D perhaps matches TRBD2 (6 bases). The CDR3 consists of 13 residues. In germline, CDR1 is SSHAT, CDR2 FNYEAQ (reference sequence). CDR3 loop: CASSSGRGETQYF. The CDR3 DNA is TGTGCTAGCAGCTCCGGGAGAGGGGAGACCCAGTACTTC.

The chain carries TRBV24-1 and TRBJ1-6; D remains ambiguous. The CDR3 is 12 residues long. Germline V CDR1 and CDR2: KGHDR, SFDVKD. V shed 5 bases and J shed 7 bases, with 5 bases lying between them. CDR3 protein: CATSGRNSPLHF. CDR3 sequence (DNA): TGTGCCACCAGTGGGAGAAATTCACCCCTCCACTTT.